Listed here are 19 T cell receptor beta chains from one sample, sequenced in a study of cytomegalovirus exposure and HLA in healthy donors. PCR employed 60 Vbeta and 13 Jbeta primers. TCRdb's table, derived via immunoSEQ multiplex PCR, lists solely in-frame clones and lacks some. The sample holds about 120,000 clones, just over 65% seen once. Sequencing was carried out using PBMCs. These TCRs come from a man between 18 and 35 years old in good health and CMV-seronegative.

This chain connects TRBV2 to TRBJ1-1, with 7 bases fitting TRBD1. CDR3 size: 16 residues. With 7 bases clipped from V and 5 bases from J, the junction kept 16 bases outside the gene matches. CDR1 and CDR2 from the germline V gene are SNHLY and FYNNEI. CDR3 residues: CASKPRIGQGGTEAFF. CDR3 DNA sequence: TGTGCCAGCAAACCCCGAATCGGGCAGGGGGGTACTGAAGCTTTCTTT.

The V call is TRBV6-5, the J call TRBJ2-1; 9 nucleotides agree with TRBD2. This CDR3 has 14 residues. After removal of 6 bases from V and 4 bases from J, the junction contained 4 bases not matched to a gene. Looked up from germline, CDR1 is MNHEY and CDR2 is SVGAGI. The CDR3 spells CASSLAGSYNEQFF. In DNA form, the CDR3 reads TGTGCCAGCAGCCTAGCGGGGTCATACAATGAGCAGTTCTTC.

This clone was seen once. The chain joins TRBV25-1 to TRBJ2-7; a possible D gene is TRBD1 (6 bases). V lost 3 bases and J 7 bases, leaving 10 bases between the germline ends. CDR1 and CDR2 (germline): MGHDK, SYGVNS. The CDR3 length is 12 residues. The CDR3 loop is CASSEGASEQYF. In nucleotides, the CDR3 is TGTGCCAGCAGTGAGGGGGCATCGGAGCAGTACTTC.

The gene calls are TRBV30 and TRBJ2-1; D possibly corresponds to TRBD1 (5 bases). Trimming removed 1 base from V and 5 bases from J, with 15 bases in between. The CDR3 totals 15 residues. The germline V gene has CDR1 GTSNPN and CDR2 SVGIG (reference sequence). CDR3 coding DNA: TGTGCCTGGAGTGGACAGCTCCAGGCCAACAATGAGCAGTTCTTC. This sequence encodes CAWSGQLQANNEQFF. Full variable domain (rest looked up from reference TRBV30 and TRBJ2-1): SQTIHQWPATLVQPVGSPLSLECTVEGTSNPNLYWYRQAAGRGLQLLFYSVGIGQISSEVPQNLSASRPQDRQFILSSKKLLLSDSGFYLCAWSGQLQANNEQFFGPGTRLTVL.

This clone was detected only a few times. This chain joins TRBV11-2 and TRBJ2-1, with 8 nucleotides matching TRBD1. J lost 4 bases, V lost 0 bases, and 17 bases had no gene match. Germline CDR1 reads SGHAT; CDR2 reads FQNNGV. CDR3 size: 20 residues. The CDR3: CASSLDARTGPMQRYNEQFF. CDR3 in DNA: TGTGCCAGCAGCTTAGACGCGCGGACAGGGCCCATGCAAAGATACAATGAGCAGTTCTTC.

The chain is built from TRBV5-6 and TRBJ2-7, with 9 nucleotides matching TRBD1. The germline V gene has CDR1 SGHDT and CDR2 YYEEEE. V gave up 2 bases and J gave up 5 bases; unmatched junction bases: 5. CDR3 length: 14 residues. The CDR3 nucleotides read TGTGCCAGCAGCTTCGGGACAGGGACCCACGAGCAGTACTTC. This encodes CASSFGTGTHEQYF.

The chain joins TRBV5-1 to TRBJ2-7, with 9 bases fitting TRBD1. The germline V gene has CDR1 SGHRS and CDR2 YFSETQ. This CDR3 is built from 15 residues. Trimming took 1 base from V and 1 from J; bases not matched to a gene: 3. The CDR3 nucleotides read TGCGCCAGCAGCTTGAGGGGACAGGGATCCTACGAGCAGTACTTC. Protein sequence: CASSLRGQGSYEQYF.

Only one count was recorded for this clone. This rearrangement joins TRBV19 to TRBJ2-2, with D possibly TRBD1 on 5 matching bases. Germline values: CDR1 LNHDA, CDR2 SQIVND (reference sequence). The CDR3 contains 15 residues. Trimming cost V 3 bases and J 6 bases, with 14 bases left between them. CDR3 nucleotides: TGTGCCAGTAGTATCCAGGGTCTTATCGCCGGGGAGCTGTTTTTT. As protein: CASSIQGLIAGELFF.

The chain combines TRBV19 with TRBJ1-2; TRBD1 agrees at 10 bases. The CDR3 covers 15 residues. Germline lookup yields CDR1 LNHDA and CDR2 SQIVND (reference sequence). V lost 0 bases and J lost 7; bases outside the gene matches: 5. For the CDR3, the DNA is TGTGCCAGTAGTATAGATTTCGGGACAGGGGTTGGCTACACCTTC. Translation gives CASSIDFGTGVGYTF.

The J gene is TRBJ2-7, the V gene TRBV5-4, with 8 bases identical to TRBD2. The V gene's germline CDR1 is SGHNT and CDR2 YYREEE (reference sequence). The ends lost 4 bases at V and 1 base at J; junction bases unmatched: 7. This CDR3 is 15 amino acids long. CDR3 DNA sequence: TGTGCCAGCAGCCCGACTAGCGCGGGGTCCTACGAGCAGTACTTC. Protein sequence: CASSPTSAGSYEQYF. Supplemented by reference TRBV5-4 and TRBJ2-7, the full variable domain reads ETGVTQSPTHLIKTRGQQVTLRCSSQSGHNTVSWYQQALGQGPQFIFQYYREEENGRGNFPPRFSGLQFPNYSSELNVNALELDDSALYLCASSPTSAGSYEQYFGPGTRLTVT.

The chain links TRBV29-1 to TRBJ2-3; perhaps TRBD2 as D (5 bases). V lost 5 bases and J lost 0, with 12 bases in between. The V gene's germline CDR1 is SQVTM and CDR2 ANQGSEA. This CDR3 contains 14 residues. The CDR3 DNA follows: TGCAGCGTTCCCTTAGCGACCAGCACAGATACGCAGTATTTT. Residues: CSVPLATSTDTQYF.

In DNA, the CDR3 is TGCAGCGTTGTTCTGGAGGGGGGGCTTTTCAATGAGCAGTTCTTC. The encoded protein is CSVVLEGGLFNEQFF. J is TRBJ2-1 and V is TRBV29-1, with D tentatively TRBD2 (7 bases). The ends were cut back, 4 bases at V and 6 bases at J, with 19 bases in the middle. CDR3 length equals 15 residues. Germline CDR1 and CDR2: SQVTM and ANQGSEA.

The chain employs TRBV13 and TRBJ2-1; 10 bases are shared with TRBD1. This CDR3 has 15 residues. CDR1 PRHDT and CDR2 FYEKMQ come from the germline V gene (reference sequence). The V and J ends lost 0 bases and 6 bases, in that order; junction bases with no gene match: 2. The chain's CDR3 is CASSLGRTGGNEQFF. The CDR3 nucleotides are TGTGCCAGCAGCTTAGGGAGGACAGGGGGCAATGAGCAGTTCTTC.

CDR3 sequence reads: CASSAGTSGTPMQETQYF. The CDR3 DNA reads TGTGCCAGCAGTGCCGGGACTAGCGGGACCCCTATGCAAGAGACCCAGTACTTC. The chain has TRBV25-1 and TRBJ2-5, with 13 bases matching TRBD2. J was trimmed by 2 bases and V by 4 bases; bases with no gene match: 10. The germline V gene encodes CDR1 MGHDK and CDR2 SYGVNS. This CDR3 spans 18 amino acids.

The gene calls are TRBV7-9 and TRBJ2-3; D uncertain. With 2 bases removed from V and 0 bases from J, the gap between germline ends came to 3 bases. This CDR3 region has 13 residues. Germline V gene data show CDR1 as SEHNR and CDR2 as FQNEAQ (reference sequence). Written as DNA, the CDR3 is TGTGCCAGCAGCTTATTAAGCACAGATACGCAGTATTTT. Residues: CASSLLSTDTQYF.

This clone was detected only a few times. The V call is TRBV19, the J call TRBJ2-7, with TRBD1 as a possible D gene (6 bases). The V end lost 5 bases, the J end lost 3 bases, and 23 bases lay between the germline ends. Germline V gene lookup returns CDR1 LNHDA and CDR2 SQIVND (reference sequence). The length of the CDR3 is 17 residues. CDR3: CASSPRGGQQRNYEQYF. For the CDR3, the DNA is TGTGCCAGTAGTCCCCGGGGCGGACAGCAAAGAAACTACGAGCAGTACTTC.

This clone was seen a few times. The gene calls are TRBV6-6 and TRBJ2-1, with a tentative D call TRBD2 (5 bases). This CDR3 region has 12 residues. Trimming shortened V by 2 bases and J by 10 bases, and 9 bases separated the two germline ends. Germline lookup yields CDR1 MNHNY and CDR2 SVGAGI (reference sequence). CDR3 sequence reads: CASSYRSGEQFF. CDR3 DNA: TGTGCCAGCAGTTACAGGAGCGGAGAGCAGTTCTTC.

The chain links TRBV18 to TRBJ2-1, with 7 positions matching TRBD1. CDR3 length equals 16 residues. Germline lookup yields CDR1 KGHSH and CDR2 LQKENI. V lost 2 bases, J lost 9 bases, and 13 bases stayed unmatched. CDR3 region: CASSPMRTGFSGEQFF. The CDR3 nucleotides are TGTGCCAGCTCACCAATGCGGACAGGTTTTAGTGGTGAGCAGTTCTTC.

CDR3 sequence: CAISDQGARNEQFF. In DNA form, the CDR3 reads TGTGCCATCAGTGATCAGGGGGCAAGAAATGAGCAGTTCTTC. The V gene is TRBV10-3, the J gene TRBJ2-1; 8 nucleotides align to TRBD1. Trimming cost V 3 bases and J 7 bases; bases outside gene matches: 5. This CDR3 is built from 14 residues. CDR1 is ENHRY, CDR2 SYGVKD, per germline.